This T cell receptor beta chain came from a study of cytomegalovirus exposure and HLA in healthy donors. Germline CDR1 is GTSNPN and CDR2 is SVGIG (reference sequence). CDR3 length: 13 amino acids. J gave up 7 bases and V 3 bases, and 6 bases lay outside the gene matches. With 60 Vbeta and 13 Jbeta primers, the PCR was carried out. Profiled with immunoSEQ multiplex PCR; TCRdb holds only in-frame clones, not every one. This table has over 100,000 clones, roughly three fifths appearing once. The TCR originated in a man younger than 30 in good health and CMV-seronegative. Sequencing was performed on PBMCs. The V gene is TRBV30, the J gene TRBJ1-2; TRBD1 aligns across 9 bases. CDR3 region: CAWRGDRDTGYTF. The CDR3 DNA sequence: TGTGCCTGGAGAGGGGACAGGGATACTGGCTACACCTTC. Full variable domain (remainder filled in from reference TRBV30 and TRBJ1-2): SQTIHQWPATLVQPVGSPLSLECTVEGTSNPNLYWYRQAAGRGLQLLFYSVGIGQISSEVPQNLSASRPQDRQFILSSKKLLLSDSGFYLCAWRGDRDTGYTFGSGTRLTVV.